Only a few counts were recorded for the clone carrying this T cell receptor (beta chain). Its antigen is still unknown. CDR1 is SGHAT, CDR2 FQDESV, per germline (reference sequence). This CDR3 contains 19 residues. V was cut by 4 bases and J by 4 bases, with 29 bases left in between. This record belongs to a study of identical twins. Study-level findings and limits: The study drew conclusions from cross-sectional statistical analysis, not from following the same donors.

MiXCR was run by TCRdb on the 5' RACE reads, yielding one entry per CDR3 protein. The sample lists 700,000 or so distinct CDR3 sequences; 21% were seen once. The same sample was also studied in work on T cells expressing NK-cell markers. That paper adds: In sorted CD3+CD56+NKG2C+, CD3+CD56+NKG2C- and CD3+CD56-NKG2C+ T cells, TCR beta repertoires were obtained. A few of the donors also had these clonotypes leading their CD3+CD56-NKG2C+ fraction.

The chain uses TRBV11-1 and TRBJ2-7; D may be TRBD2 (6 bases). What was sequenced was PBMCs. The sequence was collected from a woman aged 18-29 years in good health. The CDR3 loop is CASSSSDLPGGMPTYEQYF. For the CDR3, the DNA is TGTGCCAGCAGCTCCTCCGATTTACCGGGCGGGATGCCCACTTACGAGCAGTACTTC.